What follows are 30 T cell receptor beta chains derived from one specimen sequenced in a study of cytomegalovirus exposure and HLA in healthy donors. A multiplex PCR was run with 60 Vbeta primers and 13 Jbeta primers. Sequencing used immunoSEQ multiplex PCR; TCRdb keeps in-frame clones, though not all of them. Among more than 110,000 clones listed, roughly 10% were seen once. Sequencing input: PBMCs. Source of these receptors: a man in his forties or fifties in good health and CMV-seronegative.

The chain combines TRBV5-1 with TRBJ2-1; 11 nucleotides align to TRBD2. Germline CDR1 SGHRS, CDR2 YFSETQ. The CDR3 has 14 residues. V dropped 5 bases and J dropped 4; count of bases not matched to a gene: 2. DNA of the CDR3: TGCGCCAGCAGTGCTAGCGGGGGGTACAATGAGCAGTTCTTC. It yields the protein CASSASGGYNEQFF.

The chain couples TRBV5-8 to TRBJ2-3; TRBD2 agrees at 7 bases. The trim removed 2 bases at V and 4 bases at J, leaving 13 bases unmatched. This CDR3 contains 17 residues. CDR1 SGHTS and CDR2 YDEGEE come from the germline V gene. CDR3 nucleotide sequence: TGTGCCAGCAGCTTTTGGGTCGGGGGGATAACGGCAGATACGCAGTATTTT. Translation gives CASSFWVGGITADTQYF.

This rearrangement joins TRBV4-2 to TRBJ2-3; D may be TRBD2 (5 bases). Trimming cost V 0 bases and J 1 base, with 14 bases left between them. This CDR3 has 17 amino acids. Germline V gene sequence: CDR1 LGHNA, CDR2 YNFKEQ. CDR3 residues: CASSQDKASSGTDTQYF. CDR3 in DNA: TGTGCCAGCAGCCAAGATAAAGCTAGCTCGGGCACAGATACGCAGTATTTT.

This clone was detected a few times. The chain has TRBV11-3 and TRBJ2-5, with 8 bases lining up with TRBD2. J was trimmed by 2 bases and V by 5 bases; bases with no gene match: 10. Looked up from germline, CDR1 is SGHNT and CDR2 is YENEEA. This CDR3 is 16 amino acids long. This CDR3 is CASSRSLIAGQETQYF. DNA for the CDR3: TGTGCCAGCAGCCGTTCACTTATAGCGGGACAAGAGACCCAGTACTTC.

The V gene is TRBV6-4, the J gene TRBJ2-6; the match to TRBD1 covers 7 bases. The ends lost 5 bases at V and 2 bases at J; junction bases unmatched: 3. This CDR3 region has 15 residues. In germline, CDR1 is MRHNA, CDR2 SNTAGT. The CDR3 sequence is CASSPDRAGANVLTF. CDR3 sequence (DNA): TGTGCCAGCAGTCCCGACAGGGCTGGGGCCAACGTCCTGACTTTC.

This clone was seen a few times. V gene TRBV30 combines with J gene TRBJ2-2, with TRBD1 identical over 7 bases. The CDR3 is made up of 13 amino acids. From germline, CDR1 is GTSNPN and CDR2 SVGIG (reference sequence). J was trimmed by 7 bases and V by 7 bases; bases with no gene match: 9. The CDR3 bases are TGTGCCTCAGGACAGGTAGTAGGCGGGGAGCTGTTTTTT. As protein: CASGQVVGGELFF.

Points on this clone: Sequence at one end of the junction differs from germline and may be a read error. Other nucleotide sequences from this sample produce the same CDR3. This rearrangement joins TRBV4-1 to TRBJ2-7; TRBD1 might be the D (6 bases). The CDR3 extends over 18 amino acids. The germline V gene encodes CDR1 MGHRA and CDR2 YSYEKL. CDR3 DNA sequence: TGCGCCAGCAGCCAAGAATCTCCGGACAGAATAGGTACCTACGAGCAATACTTC. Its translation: CASSQESPDRIGTYEQYF.

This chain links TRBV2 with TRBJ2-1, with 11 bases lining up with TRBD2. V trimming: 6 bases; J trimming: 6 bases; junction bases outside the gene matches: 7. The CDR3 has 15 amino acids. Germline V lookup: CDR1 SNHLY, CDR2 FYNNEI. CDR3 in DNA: TGTGCCAGCAGCCCACTAGCGGGAGTATCCAATGAGCAGTTCTTC. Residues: CASSPLAGVSNEQFF.

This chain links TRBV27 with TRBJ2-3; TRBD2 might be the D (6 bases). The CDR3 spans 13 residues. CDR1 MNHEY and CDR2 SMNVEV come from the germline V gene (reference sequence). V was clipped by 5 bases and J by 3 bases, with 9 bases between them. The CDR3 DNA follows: TGTGCCAGCAGTCATGGGGGGACAGATACGCAGTATTTT. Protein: CASSHGGTDTQYF.

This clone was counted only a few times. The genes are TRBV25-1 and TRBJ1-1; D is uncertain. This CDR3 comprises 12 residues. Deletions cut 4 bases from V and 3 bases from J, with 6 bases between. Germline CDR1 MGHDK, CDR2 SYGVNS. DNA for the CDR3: TGTGCCAGCAGTGTCAGTGACACTGAAGCTTTCTTT. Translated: CASSVSDTEAFF.

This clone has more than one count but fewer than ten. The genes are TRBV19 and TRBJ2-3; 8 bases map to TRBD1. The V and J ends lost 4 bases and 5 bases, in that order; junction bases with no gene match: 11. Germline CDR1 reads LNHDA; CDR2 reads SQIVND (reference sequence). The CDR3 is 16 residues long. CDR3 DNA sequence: TGTGCCAGTAGTAGGCAGGGGGCTTTTGTAGGAGATACGCAGTATTTT. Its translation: CASSRQGAFVGDTQYF.

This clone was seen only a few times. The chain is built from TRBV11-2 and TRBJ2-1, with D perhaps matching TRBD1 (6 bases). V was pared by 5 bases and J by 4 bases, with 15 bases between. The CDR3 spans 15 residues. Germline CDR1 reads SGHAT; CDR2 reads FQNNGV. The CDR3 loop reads CASSARTATYNEQFF. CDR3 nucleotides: TGTGCCAGCAGCGCCCGGACAGCGACGTACAATGAGCAGTTCTTC.

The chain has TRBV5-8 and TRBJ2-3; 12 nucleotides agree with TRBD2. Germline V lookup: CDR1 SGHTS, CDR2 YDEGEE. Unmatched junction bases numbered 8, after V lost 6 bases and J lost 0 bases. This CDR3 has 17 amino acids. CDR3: CASNLPGTSGSTDTQYF. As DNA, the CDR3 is TGTGCCAGCAACCTGCCGGGGACTAGCGGGAGCACAGATACGCAGTATTTT.

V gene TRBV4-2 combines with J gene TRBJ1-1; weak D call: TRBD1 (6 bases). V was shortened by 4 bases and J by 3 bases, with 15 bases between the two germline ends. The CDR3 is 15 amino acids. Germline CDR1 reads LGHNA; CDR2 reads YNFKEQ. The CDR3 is CASSRHRARDTEAFF. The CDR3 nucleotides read TGTGCCAGCAGCCGCCACAGGGCCCGGGACACTGAAGCTTTCTTT.

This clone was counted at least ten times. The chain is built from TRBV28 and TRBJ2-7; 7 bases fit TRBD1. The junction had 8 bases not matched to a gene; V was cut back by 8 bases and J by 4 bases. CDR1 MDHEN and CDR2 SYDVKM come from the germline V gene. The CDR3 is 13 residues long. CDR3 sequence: CASRGQVKYEQYF. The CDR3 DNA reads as TGTGCCAGCCGTGGACAGGTTAAGTACGAGCAGTACTTC. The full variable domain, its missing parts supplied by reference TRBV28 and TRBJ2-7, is DVKVTQSSRYLVKRTGEKVFLECVQDMDHENMFWYRQDPGLGLRLIYFSYDVKMKEKGDIPEGYSVSREKKERFSLILESASTNQTSMYLCASRGQVKYEQYFGPGTRLTVT.

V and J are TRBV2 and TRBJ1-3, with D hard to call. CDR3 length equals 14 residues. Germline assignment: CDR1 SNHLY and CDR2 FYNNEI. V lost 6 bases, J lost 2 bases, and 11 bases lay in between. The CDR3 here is CASSGVGPGNTIYF. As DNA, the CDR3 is TGTGCCAGCAGCGGGGTTGGCCCTGGAAACACCATATATTTT.

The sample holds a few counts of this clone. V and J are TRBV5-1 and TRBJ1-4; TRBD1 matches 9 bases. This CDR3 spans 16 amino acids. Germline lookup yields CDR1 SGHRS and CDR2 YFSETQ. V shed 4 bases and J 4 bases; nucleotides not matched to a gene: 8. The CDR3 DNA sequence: TGCGCCAGCAGCCCGGGGACAGGGATTGTTAATGAAAAACTGTTTTTT. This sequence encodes CASSPGTGIVNEKLFF.

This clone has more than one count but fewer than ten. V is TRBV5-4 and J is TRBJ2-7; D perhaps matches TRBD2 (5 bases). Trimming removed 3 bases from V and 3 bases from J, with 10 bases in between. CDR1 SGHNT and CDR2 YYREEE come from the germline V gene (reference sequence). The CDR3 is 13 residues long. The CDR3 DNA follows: TGTGCCAGCAGCTCGGGGTTAGGCTACGAGCAGTACTTC. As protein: CASSSGLGYEQYF.

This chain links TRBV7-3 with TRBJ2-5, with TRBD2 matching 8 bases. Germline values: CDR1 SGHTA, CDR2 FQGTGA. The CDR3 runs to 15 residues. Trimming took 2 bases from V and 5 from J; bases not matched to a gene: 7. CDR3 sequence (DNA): TGTGCCAGCAGCTTATCTCCGGGGGGGCGGGAGACCCAGTACTTC. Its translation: CASSLSPGGRETQYF.

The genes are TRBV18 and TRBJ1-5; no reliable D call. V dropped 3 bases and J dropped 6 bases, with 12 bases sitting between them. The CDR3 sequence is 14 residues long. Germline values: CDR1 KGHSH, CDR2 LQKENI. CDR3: CASSPAGERQPQHF. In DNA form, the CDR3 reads TGTGCCAGCTCACCTGCCGGGGAACGTCAGCCCCAGCATTTT.

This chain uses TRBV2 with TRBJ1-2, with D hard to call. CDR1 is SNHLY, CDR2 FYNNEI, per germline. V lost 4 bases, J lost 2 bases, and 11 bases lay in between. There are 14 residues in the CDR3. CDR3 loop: CASSVLAGNYGYTF. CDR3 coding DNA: TGTGCCAGCAGTGTGTTGGCCGGGAACTATGGCTACACCTTC.

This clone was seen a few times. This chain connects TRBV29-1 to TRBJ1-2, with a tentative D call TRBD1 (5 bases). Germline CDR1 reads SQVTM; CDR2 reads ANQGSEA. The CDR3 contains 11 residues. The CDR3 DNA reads TGCATCATAACGGGAGGGGATGGCTACACCTTC. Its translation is CIITGGDGYTF. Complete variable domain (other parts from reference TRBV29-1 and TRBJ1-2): SAVISQKPSRDICQRGTSLTIQCQVDSQVTMMFWYRQQPGQSLTLIATANQGSEATYESGFVIDKFPISRPNLTFSTLTVSNMSPEDSSIYLCIITGGDGYTFGSGTRLTVV.

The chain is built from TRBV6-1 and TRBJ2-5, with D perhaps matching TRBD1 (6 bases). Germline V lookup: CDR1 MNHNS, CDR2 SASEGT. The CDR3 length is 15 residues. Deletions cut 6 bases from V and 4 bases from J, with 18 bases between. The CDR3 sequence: CASSVDLSGVETQYF. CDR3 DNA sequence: TGTGCCAGCAGCGTAGATCTTTCAGGGGTAGAGACCCAGTACTTC.

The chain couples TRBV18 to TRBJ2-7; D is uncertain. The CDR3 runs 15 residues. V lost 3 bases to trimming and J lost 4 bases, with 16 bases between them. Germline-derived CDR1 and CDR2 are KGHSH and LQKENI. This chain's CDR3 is CASSPPEVAGYEQYF. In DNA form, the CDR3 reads TGTGCCAGCTCACCCCCCGAGGTGGCTGGTTACGAGCAGTACTTC.

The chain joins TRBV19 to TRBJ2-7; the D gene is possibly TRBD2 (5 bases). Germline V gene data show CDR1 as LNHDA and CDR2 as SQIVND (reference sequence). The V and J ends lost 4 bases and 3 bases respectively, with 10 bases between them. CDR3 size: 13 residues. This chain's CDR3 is CASSTGLIYEQYF. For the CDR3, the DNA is TGTGCCAGTAGTACTGGACTGATCTACGAGCAGTACTTC.

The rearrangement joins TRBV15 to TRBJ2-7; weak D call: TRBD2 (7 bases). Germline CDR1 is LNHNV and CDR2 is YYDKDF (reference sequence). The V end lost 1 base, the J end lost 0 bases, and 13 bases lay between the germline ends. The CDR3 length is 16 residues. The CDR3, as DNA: TGTGCCACCAGCAGAGGGGGGGGCGGGAGCTCCTACGAGCAGTACTTC. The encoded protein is CATSRGGGGSSYEQYF.

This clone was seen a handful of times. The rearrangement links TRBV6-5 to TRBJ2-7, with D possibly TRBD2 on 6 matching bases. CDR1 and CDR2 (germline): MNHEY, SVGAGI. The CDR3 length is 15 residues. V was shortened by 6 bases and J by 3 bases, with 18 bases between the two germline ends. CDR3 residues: CASSPTGGLYYEQYF. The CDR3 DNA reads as TGTGCCAGCAGCCCCACCGGGGGACTCTACTACGAGCAGTACTTC.

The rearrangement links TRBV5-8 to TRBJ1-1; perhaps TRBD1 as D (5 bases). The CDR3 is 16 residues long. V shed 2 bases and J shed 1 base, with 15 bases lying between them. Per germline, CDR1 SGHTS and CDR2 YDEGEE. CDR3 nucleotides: TGTGCCAGCAGCTTTACCAGGGCAACTACGAACACTGAAGCTTTCTTT. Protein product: CASSFTRATTNTEAFF.

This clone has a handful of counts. Here the CDR3 reads CASSIDRTENTEAFF. CDR3 in DNA: TGTGCCAGTAGTATAGATCGGACAGAAAACACTGAAGCTTTCTTT. This rearrangement joins TRBV19 to TRBJ1-1, with D possibly TRBD1 on 6 matching bases. CDR3 length: 15 residues. From germline, CDR1 is LNHDA and CDR2 SQIVND (reference sequence). V gave up 0 bases and J gave up 2 bases, with 10 bases separating them.

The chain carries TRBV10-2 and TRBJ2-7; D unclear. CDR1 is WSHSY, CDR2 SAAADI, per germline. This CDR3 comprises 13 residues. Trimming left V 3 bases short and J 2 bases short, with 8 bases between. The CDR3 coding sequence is TGCGCCAGCAGTGAACCCCAGGCCTACGAGCAGTACTTC. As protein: CASSEPQAYEQYF.